This entry describes one T cell receptor beta chain. Its antigen is currently unknown. This specimen belongs to a study of cytomegalovirus exposure and HLA in healthy donors. Study overall: The 90 to 150 validation repertoires and the roughly 680 first-cohort repertoires shared a platform, a later analysis reported.

The donors were part of the roughly 120-subject validation cohort, which stood apart from the approximately 670-subject first cohort. Sequencing was performed with immunoSEQ multiplex PCR; in TCRdb, only in-frame clones are kept and a portion is missing. Of 130,000 to 150,000 clones in the sample, approximately 90% were seen once. CDR1 SGHRS and CDR2 YFSETQ come from the germline V gene. V was pared by 7 bases and J by 2 bases, with 9 bases of the junction left unmatched. This CDR3 is 15 amino acids long. Points from the study as a whole: Specific recognition of CMV antigens was confirmed in vitro for a few chains (all CMV-associated). The authors enumerated 150 to 200 TCR beta chains as linked to cytomegalovirus.

Sequenced material: PBMCs. This receptor was obtained from a woman in her 30s in good health and CMV-seropositive. The rearrangement joins TRBV5-1 to TRBJ2-3; TRBD2 aligns across 8 bases. The CDR3 DNA follows: TGCGCCAGCTCGAGCGGGGGAGGCACCACAGATACGCAGTATTTT. Translated: CASSSGGGTTDTQYF.